The 20 T cell receptor beta chains below come from one sample, sequenced in a study of T cells in Graves' hyperthyroidism and ophthalmopathy. The CDR3 regions of TCR beta were amplified from RNA transcripts. Researchers ran a first-round RT-PCR on the TCR CDR3 using the HTBI primer set. TCRdb reanalysed the multiplex PCR reads using MiXCR and keeps one entry per CDR3 protein. This repertoire shows around 500,000 distinct CDR3 sequences, around 15% found once; its top ten account for about 15%. The material sequenced was blood. The receptors were gathered from a woman aged 40 to 50 with Graves' hyperthyroidism.

The sample holds a few counts of this clonotype. The chain links TRBV15 to TRBJ2-1; 12 nucleotides agree with TRBD2. The germline V gene encodes CDR1 LNHNV and CDR2 YYDKDF (reference sequence). The length of the CDR3 is 20 residues. J gave up 4 bases and V 0 bases, and 13 bases lay outside the gene matches. This CDR3 is CATSRDEELAGGWGYNEQFF. CDR3 sequence (DNA): TGTGCCACCAGCAGAGATGAGGAACTAGCGGGAGGCTGGGGTTACAATGAGCAGTTCTTC.

The table lists this clonotype with a few counts. The rearrangement links TRBV19 to TRBJ1-1, with D possibly matching TRBD1 (5 bases). CDR1 and CDR2 (germline): LNHDA, SQIVND (reference sequence). Trimming shortened V by 7 bases and J by 6 bases, and 21 bases separated the two germline ends. This CDR3 has 15 amino acids. This CDR3 is CASKGYFGSIPEAFF. The CDR3 bases are TGTGCCAGTAAGGGGTATTTTGGGAGTATCCCTGAAGCTTTCTTT.

This clonotype was detected many times. V usage is TRBV28 and J usage is TRBJ2-2, with 8 bases that match TRBD2. The CDR3 contains 16 residues. Germline values: CDR1 MDHEN, CDR2 SYDVKM. V trimming: 7 bases; J trimming: 4 bases; junction bases outside the gene matches: 11. The CDR3 region has the DNA TGTGCCAGCATGCGAGCGGGAGAAGGCGGCACCGGGGAGCTGTTTTTT. Translated, it gives CASMRAGEGGTGELFF.

V and J are TRBV29-1 and TRBJ1-2; 10 bases align to TRBD1. The CDR3 covers 13 residues. Per germline, CDR1 SQVTM and CDR2 ANQGSEA. Trimming removed 4 bases from V and 5 bases from J; junction bases left unmatched: 4. The CDR3 region is CSVVEDRGYGYTF. The CDR3 DNA sequence: TGCAGCGTTGTGGAGGACAGGGGGTATGGCTACACCTTC.

This chain uses TRBV29-1 with TRBJ2-7; 10 nucleotides match TRBD2. V lost 5 bases to trimming and J lost 0 bases; unmatched junction nucleotides: 13. CDR3 length: 17 residues. Germline V lookup: CDR1 SQVTM, CDR2 ANQGSEA. The CDR3 spells CSVSTSASGGSSYEQYF. The CDR3 nucleotides read TGCAGCGTTAGCACGAGTGCTAGCGGGGGAAGCTCCTACGAGCAGTACTTC.

The table lists this clonotype with many counts. V usage is TRBV28 and J usage is TRBJ2-3, with 7 bases lining up with TRBD1. J gave up 3 bases and V 5 bases, and 5 bases lay outside the gene matches. The CDR3 is 14 amino acids. Germline CDR1 MDHEN, CDR2 SYDVKM. CDR3 nucleotide sequence: TGTGCCAGCAGTCCACAGGGGATTACAGATACGCAGTATTTT. Its protein product is CASSPQGITDTQYF.

The rearrangement joins TRBV18 to TRBJ1-1; D perhaps matches TRBD1 (6 bases). Germline lookup yields CDR1 KGHSH and CDR2 LQKENI. CDR3 length equals 16 residues. The V and J ends lost 4 bases and 2 bases respectively, with 17 bases between them. Here the CDR3 reads CASSRDTTPINTEAFF. CDR3 coding DNA: TGTGCCAGCTCACGGGACACCACTCCTATAAACACTGAAGCTTTCTTT.

The rearrangement links TRBV19 to TRBJ2-1; D possibly corresponds to TRBD2 (7 bases). V shed 10 bases and J shed 2 bases, with 15 bases lying between them. Germline V gene sequence: CDR1 LNHDA, CDR2 SQIVND (reference sequence). This CDR3 spans 14 amino acids. CDR3: CATGGLPAYNEQFF. CDR3 DNA: TGTGCCACCGGGGGGCTCCCGGCCTACAATGAGCAGTTCTTC.

Many counts were recorded for this clonotype. The rearrangement links TRBV7-2 to TRBJ1-4, with 9 bases aligning to TRBD1. CDR3 length: 17 amino acids. The ends lost 5 bases at V and 4 bases at J; junction bases unmatched: 11. Germline V gene data show CDR1 as SGHTA and CDR2 as FQGNSA. The CDR3 loop is CASSRDRASRFNEKLFF. The CDR3 DNA reads as TGTGCCAGCAGCCGGGACAGGGCATCCCGATTTAATGAAAAACTGTTTTTT.

A single count supports this clonotype. V gene TRBV29-1 combines with J gene TRBJ2-7; the D gene is possibly TRBD2 (6 bases). V shed 6 bases and J shed 0 bases, with 15 bases lying between them. The CDR3 contains 14 residues. Germline lookup yields CDR1 SQVTM and CDR2 ANQGSEA. In DNA, the CDR3 is TGCAGCGTGTCGGAGAGCGGGCACTCCTACGAGCAGTACTTC. This encodes CSVSESGHSYEQYF.

This clonotype was observed at least ten times. V is TRBV28 and J is TRBJ2-1, with TRBD2 matching 8 bases. Germline loops: CDR1 MDHEN, CDR2 SYDVKM. The CDR3 sequence is 15 residues long. With 8 bases clipped from V and 5 bases from J, the junction kept 11 bases outside the gene matches. The CDR3 DNA reads TGTGCCAGCGCGGGAGGCCTCTCTCGGAACAATGAGCAGTTCTTC. Its protein is CASAGGLSRNNEQFF. Full variable domain (remainder filled in from reference TRBV28 and TRBJ2-1): DVKVTQSSRYLVKRTGEKVFLECVQDMDHENMFWYRQDPGLGLRLIYFSYDVKMKEKGDIPEGYSVSREKKERFSLILESASTNQTSMYLCASAGGLSRNNEQFFGPGTRLTVL.

The chain has TRBV28 and TRBJ1-3; D is ambiguous. V shed 7 bases and J shed 5 bases, with 9 bases lying between them. The CDR3 sequence is 12 residues long. CDR1 is MDHEN, CDR2 SYDVKM, per germline. In nucleotides, the CDR3 is TGTGCCAGCAATAGGCAACGAAACACCATATATTTT. Its translation is CASNRQRNTIYF.

This clonotype was detected many times. The chain combines TRBV3-1 with TRBJ2-7, with TRBD2 matching over 8 bases. The CDR3 spans 13 residues. V shed 2 bases and J 5 bases; nucleotides not matched to a gene: 2. Germline V gene sequence: CDR1 LGHDT, CDR2 YNNKEL (reference sequence). DNA for the CDR3: TGTGCCAGCAGCCAATTTAGCGGGGACGAGCAGTACTTC. This codes for CASSQFSGDEQYF.

This clonotype has ten or more counts. The rearrangement joins TRBV5-1 to TRBJ2-1; 10 bases line up with TRBD2. Looked up from germline, CDR1 is SGHRS and CDR2 is YFSETQ. V lost 0 bases and J lost 8; bases outside the gene matches: 8. CDR3 length: 16 residues. The chain's CDR3 is CASSLASGRARDEQFF. The DNA for the CDR3 is TGCGCCAGCAGCTTGGCCAGCGGGAGGGCCAGGGATGAGCAGTTCTTC. The full variable domain, completed using reference TRBV5-1 and TRBJ2-1, is KAGVTQTPRYLIKTRGQQVTLSCSPISGHRSVSWYQQTPGQGLQFLFEYFSETQRNKGNFPGRFSGRQFSNSRSEMNVSTLELGDSALYLCASSLASGRARDEQFFGPGTRLTVL.

The chain is built from TRBV7-2 and TRBJ2-2, with 7 bases matching TRBD1. This CDR3 contains 14 residues. V lost 4 bases and J lost 7; bases outside the gene matches: 6. Per the germline V gene, CDR1 is SGHTA and CDR2 is FQGNSA. The CDR3 DNA reads TGTGCCAGCAGCTGGGGGACAGACGTCGGGGAGCTGTTTTTT. This gives the protein CASSWGTDVGELFF.

This CDR3 reads CSASTENNYGYTF. In DNA form, the CDR3 reads TGCAGTGCTAGTACGGAAAATAACTATGGCTACACCTTC. The chain uses TRBV20-1 and TRBJ1-2; D unresolved. The germline gives CDR1 DFQATT, CDR2 SNEGSKA (reference sequence). CDR3 length equals 13 residues. V shed 3 bases and J shed 1 base, with 9 bases lying between them.

This clonotype showed up just a few times. The chain carries TRBV2 and TRBJ2-1; D possibly corresponds to TRBD2 (5 bases). Germline V gives CDR1 SNHLY, CDR2 FYNNEI. This CDR3 contains 14 residues. Trimming took off 3 bases at V and 8 bases at J, with 14 bases between the two ends. CDR3 DNA: TGTGCCAGCAGTGACTCGCGGGTCGTCGATGAGCAGTTCTTC. Translation gives CASSDSRVVDEQFF.

This rearrangement joins TRBV19 to TRBJ2-1; tentative D call: TRBD1 (5 bases). Germline-derived CDR1 and CDR2 are LNHDA and SQIVND (reference sequence). The V end was cut by 2 bases, the J end by 7 bases, with 18 bases between. There are 16 residues in the CDR3. The CDR3 DNA is TGTGCCAGTAGTATAAAGGGGCAGGGCGGTTCTAATGAGCAGTTCTTC. Translating it yields CASSIKGQGGSNEQFF.

This clonotype was observed a few times. V is TRBV29-1 and J is TRBJ1-2, with TRBD1 matching 8 bases. CDR1 is SQVTM, CDR2 ANQGSEA, per germline. Losses at the gene ends were 6 bases for V and 2 bases for J; bases not matched to a gene: 2. This CDR3 has 12 residues. The CDR3 spells CSVSGGNYGYTF. For the CDR3, the DNA is TGCAGCGTGTCAGGGGGCAACTATGGCTACACCTTC. Full variable domain (missing parts from reference TRBV29-1 and TRBJ1-2): SAVISQKPSRDICQRGTSLTIQCQVDSQVTMMFWYRQQPGQSLTLIATANQGSEATYESGFVIDKFPISRPNLTFSTLTVSNMSPEDSSIYLCSVSGGNYGYTFGSGTRLTVV.

There are a few counts of this clonotype. This rearrangement joins TRBV2 to TRBJ1-2, with D uncertain. The CDR3 is 12 amino acids. Per germline, CDR1 SNHLY and CDR2 FYNNEI. Trimming removed 3 bases at V and 7 bases at J, with 9 bases between. CDR3 loop: CASSDGEGGYTF. The CDR3, as DNA: TGTGCCAGCAGTGACGGGGAGGGTGGCTACACCTTC. The whole variable domain, remainder taken from reference TRBV2 and TRBJ1-2, is EPEVTQTPSHQVTQMGQEVILRCVPISNHLYFYWYRQILGQKVEFLVSFYNNEISEKSEIFDDQFSVERPDGSNFTLKIRSTKLEDSAMYFCASSDGEGGYTFGSGTRLTVV.